This T cell receptor beta chain comes out of a study of blood T cell repertoires in COVID-19. In the study overall: The United States, Italy and Spain provided the acute and convalescent COVID-19 samples. Nucleic acid was either cDNA or gDNA, and it came from T cells, B-cell-depleted T cells, or PBMCs.

This CDR3 spans 15 amino acids. From germline, CDR1 is LGHDT and CDR2 YNNKEL (reference sequence). V gave up 3 bases and J gave up 4 bases; unmatched junction bases: 5. The assay was immunoSEQ multiplex PCR, and TCRdb's table has in-frame clones only and misses some. The sample yields about 190,000 clones, over 80% seen once. Source material: peripheral blood. The rearrangement joins TRBV3-1 (or the pseudogene TRBV3-2) to TRBJ2-1; 8 nucleotides match TRBD2. The origin of this receptor is a woman aged 40-49 years with acute or convalescent COVID-19. The CDR3 DNA is TGTGCCAGCAGCCATAGTAGCGGGATTTACAATGAGCAGTTCTTC. Translating gives CASSHSSGIYNEQFF.